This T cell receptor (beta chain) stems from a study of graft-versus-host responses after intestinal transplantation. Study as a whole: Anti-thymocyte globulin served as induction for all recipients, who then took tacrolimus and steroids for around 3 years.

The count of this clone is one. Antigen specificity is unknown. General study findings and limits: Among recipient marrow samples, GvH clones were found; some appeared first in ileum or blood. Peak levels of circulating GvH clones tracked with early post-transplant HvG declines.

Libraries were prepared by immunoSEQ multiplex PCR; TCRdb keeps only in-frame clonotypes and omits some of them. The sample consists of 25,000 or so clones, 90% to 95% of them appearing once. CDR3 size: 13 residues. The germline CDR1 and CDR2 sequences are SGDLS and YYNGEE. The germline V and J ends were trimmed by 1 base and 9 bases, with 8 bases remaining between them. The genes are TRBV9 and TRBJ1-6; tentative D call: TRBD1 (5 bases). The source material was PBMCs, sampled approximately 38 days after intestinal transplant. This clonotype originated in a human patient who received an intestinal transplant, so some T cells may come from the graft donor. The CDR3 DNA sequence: TGTGCCAGCAGCGTAACAGGAAGTTCACCCCTCCACTTT. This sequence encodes CASSVTGSSPLHF.